This TCR beta chain was documented in a study of regulatory T cells in long-lasting Graves disease. Time point noted: newly diagnosed GD, antithyroid drugs for less than 3 months. PBMCs provided the RNA from which the TCR library was made. The collection involved drawing 8 to 9 milliliters of peripheral blood into EDTA tubes. Germline trimming cut 10 bases from V and 0 bases from J; bases unmatched to any gene: 8. Germline CDR1 MDHEN, CDR2 SYDVKM. The CDR3 runs 14 residues. This clonotype was observed many times. Researchers made TCR beta libraries by using iRepertoire HTBI primers and running Arm-PCR on CDR3 regions. TCRdb passed the multiplex PCR reads through MiXCR, listing each CDR3 protein once. The sample yields 400,000 to 500,000 distinct CDR3 sequences, approximately 14% seen once. This sample also belongs to another study, concerning T cells in Graves' hyperthyroidism and ophthalmopathy.

The material was peripheral blood mononuclear cells (PBMCs), obtained at new diagnosis, from a patient treated with antithyroid drugs. The chain is built from TRBV28 and TRBJ2-7; 8 positions agree with TRBD2. The TCR was taken from a woman aged 45 to 65 with Graves disease. The CDR3 loop is CAIEKRESSYEQYF. The CDR3 DNA is TGTGCCATCGAAAAGCGGGAGTCCTCCTACGAGCAGTACTTC.